The present entry profiles one TCR beta chain with its context. The sample belongs to a study of T cell changes during pregnancy in multiple sclerosis. TCRdb's table, derived via immunoSEQ multiplex PCR, lists solely in-frame clones and lacks some. The sample includes tens of thousands of clones, about nine tenths of them seen just once. Germline V gives CDR1 KGHSH, CDR2 LQKENI. V dropped 3 bases and J dropped 2; count of bases not matched to a gene: 3. The CDR3 runs 15 residues. The sequencing used peripheral blood, collected after pregnancy. This chain links TRBV18 with TRBJ2-1, with TRBD2 identical over 8 bases. The sequence came from a female donor in good health, enrolled as a control in a pregnancy study. CDR3 residues: CASSPSGGAYNEQFF. In DNA, the CDR3 is TGTGCCAGCTCACCCAGCGGGGGAGCCTACAATGAGCAGTTCTTC. The full variable domain, in which reference TRBV18 and TRBJ2-1 provide the parts outside the CDR3, is NAGVMQNPRHLVRRRGQEARLRCSPMKGHSHVYWYRQLPEEGLKFMVYLQKENIIDESGMPKERFSAEFPKEGPSILRIQQVVRGDSAAYFCASSPSGGAYNEQFFGPGTRLTVL.